This T cell receptor (beta chain) was captured by sequencing in a study of CD8 T cells in ankylosing spondylitis. Study-wide findings and caveats: In peripheral blood, disease-linked CD8+ clones occurred at relatively low frequencies. Blood from ankylosing spondylitis patients appeared to carry a characteristic roughly 8-variant TCR beta motif. Some of these motif variants have turned up before, in reports on reactive arthritis synovial fluid and blood.

The ends were cut back, 3 bases at V and 7 bases at J, with 10 bases in the middle. Per germline, CDR1 SGHAT and CDR2 FQNNGV. CDR3 size: 14 residues. From the 5' RACE reads, TCRdb called clonotypes with MiXCR, one entry per CDR3 protein. The repertoire has about 500,000 distinct CDR3 sequences, about 5.7% of them found once; the top ten carry around 3.4%. This clonotype has ten or more counts. What it binds is not known. The TCR originated in a male donor with ankylosing spondylitis. The gene calls are TRBV11-2 and TRBJ1-6; no definite D call. The sequenced material came from blood, either unsorted or a sorted T cell fraction (not recorded which). The CDR3 sequence: CASSFVARNSPLHF. In DNA, the CDR3 is TGTGCCAGCAGCTTCGTAGCCCGAAATTCACCCCTCCACTTT.